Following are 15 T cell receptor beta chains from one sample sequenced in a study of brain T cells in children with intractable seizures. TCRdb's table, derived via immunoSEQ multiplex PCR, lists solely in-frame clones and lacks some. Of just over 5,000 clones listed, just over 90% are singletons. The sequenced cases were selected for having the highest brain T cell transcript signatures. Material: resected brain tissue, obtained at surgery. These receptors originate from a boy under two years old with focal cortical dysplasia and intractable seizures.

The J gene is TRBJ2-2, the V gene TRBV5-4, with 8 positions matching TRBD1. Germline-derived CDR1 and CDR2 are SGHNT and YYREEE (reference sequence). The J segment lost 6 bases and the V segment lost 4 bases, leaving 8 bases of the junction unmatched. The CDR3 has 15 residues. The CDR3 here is CASSATDRVAGELFF. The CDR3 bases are TGTGCCAGCAGCGCTACGGACAGGGTGGCCGGGGAGCTGTTTTTT.

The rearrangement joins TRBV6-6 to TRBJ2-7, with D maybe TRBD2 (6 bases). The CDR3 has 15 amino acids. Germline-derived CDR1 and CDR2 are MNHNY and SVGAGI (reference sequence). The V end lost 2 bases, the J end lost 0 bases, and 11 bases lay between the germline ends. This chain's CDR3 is CASSYRDWSSYEQYF. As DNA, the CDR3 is TGTGCCAGCAGTTACCGGGACTGGAGCTCCTACGAGCAGTACTTC.

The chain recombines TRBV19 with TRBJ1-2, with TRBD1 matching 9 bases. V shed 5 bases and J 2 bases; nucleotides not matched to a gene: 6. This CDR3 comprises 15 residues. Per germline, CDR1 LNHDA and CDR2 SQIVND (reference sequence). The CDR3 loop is CASSLPGQGNYGYTF. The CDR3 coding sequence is TGTGCCAGTAGTCTCCCCGGACAGGGGAACTATGGCTACACCTTC.

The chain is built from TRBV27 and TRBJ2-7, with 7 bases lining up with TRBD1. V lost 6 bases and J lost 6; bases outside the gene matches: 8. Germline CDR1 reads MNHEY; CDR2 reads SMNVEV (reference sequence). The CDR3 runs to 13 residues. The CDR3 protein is CASRARGTVEQYF. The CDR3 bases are TGTGCCAGCAGGGCCAGGGGGACCGTCGAGCAGTACTTC.

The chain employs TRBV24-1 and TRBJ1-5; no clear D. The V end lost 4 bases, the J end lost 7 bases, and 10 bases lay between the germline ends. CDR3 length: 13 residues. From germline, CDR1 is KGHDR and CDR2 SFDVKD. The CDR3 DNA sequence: TGTGCCACCAGTGAGGGGTGGGGACAGCCCCAGCATTTT. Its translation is CATSEGWGQPQHF.

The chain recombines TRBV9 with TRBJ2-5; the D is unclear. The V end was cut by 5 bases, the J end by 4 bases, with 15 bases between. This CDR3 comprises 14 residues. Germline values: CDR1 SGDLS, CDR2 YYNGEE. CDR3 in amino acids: CASSAVGRRETQYF. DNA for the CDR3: TGTGCCAGCAGTGCAGTAGGAAGGCGAGAGACCCAGTACTTC.

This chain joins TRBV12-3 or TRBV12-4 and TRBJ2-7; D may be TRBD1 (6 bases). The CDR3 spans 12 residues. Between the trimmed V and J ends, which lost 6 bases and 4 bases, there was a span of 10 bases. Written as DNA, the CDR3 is TGTGCCAGCAGCTACAGGGTTTACGAGCAGTACTTC. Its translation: CASSYRVYEQYF.

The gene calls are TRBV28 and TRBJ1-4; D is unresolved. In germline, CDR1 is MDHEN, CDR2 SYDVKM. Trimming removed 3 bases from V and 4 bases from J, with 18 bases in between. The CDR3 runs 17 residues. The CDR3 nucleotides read TGTGCCAGCAGTTTTTCCCCCACCAGCAGGCTTAATGAAAAACTGTTTTTT. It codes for CASSFSPTSRLNEKLFF.

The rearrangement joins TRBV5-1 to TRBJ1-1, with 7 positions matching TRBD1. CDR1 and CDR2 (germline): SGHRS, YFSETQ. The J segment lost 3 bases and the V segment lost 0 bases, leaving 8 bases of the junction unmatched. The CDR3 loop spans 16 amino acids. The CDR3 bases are TGCGCCAGCAGCTTGGGACAGGGTTTGGGGGACACTGAAGCTTTCTTT. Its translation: CASSLGQGLGDTEAFF.

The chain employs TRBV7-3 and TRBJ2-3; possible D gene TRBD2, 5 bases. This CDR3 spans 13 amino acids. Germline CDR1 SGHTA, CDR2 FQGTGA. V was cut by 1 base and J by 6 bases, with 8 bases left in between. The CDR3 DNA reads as TGTGCCAGCAGCTTAATCGGAGGCGATACGCAGTATTTT. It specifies CASSLIGGDTQYF.

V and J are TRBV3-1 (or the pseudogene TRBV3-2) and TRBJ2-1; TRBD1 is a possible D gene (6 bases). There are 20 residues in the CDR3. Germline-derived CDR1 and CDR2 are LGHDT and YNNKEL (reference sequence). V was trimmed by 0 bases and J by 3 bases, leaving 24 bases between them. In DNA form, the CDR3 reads TGTGCCAGCAGCCAAGAGGTTTTTTTTCAGGGGATCCTTAACTACAATGAGCAGTTCTTC. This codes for CASSQEVFFQGILNYNEQFF.

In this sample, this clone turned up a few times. CDR3 sequence (DNA): TGTGCCAGCAGCCCATCGGATCGGCCTGAAGCTTTCTTT. Protein sequence: CASSPSDRPEAFF. The chain is built from TRBV7-9 and TRBJ1-1, with D unclear. V was clipped by 5 bases and J by 6 bases, with 13 bases between them. Germline CDR1 SEHNR, CDR2 FQNEAQ (reference sequence). The CDR3 has 13 amino acids. Combining the CDR3 with reference TRBV7-9 and TRBJ1-1 gives the whole variable domain DTGVSQNPRHKITKRGQNVTFRCDPISEHNRLYWYRQTLGQGPEFLTYFQNEAQLEKSRLLSDRFSAERPKGSFSTLEIQRTEQGDSAMYLCASSPSDRPEAFFGQGTRLTVV.

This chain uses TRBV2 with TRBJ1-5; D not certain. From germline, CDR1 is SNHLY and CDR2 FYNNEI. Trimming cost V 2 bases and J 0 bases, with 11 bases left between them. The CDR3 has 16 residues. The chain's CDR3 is CASSELSVLSNQPQHF. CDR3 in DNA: TGTGCCAGCAGTGAACTGTCAGTTCTTAGCAATCAGCCCCAGCATTTT.

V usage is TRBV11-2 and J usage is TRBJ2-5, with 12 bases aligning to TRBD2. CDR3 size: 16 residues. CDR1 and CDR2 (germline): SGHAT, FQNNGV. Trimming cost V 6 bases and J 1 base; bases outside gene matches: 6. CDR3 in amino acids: CASSYGLAGFQETQYF. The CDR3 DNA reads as TGTGCCAGCAGTTATGGACTAGCGGGGTTCCAAGAGACCCAGTACTTC.

The CDR3 spells CASSYSPSGMEETQYF. In DNA, the CDR3 is TGTGCCAGCAGTTACTCGCCTAGCGGGATGGAGGAGACCCAGTACTTC. V is TRBV6-6 and J is TRBJ2-5; 9 bases match TRBD2. Unmatched junction bases numbered 7, after V lost 0 bases and J lost 5 bases. The CDR3 length is 16 residues. Looked up from germline, CDR1 is MNHNY and CDR2 is SVGAGI (reference sequence).